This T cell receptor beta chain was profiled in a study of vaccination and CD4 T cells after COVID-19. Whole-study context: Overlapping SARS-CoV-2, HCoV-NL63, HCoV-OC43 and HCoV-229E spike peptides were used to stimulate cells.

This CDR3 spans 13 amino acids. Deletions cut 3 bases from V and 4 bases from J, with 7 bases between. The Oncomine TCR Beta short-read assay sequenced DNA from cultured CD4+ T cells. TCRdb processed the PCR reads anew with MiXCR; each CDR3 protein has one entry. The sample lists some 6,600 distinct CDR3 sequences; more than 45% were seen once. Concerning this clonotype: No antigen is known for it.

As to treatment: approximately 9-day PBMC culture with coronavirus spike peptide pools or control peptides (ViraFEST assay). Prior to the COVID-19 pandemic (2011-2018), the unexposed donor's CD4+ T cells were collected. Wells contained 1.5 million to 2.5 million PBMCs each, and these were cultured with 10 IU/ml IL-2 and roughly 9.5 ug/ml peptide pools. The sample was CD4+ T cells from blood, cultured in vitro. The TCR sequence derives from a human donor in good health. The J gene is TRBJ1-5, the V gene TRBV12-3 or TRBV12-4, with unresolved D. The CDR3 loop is CASSLAQNQPQHF. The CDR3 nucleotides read TGTGCCAGCAGTTTGGCTCAGAATCAGCCCCAGCATTTT.